The 13 T cell receptor beta chains listed next were all sequenced from one sample in a study of cytomegalovirus exposure and HLA in healthy donors. Using immunoSEQ multiplex PCR, the repertoire was profiled, and TCRdb retains in-frame clones only, with some absent. The sample holds fewer than 200,000 clones, about 80% seen once. Material for sequencing was PBMCs. These receptors originate from a woman aged 18-29 years in good health and CMV-seropositive.

V and J are TRBV11-2 and TRBJ2-7; 7 bases line up with TRBD1. After removal of 4 bases from V and 3 bases from J, the junction contained 9 bases not matched to a gene. The CDR3 is 15 amino acids. Germline CDR1 SGHAT, CDR2 FQNNGV. The CDR3 reads CASSSLTGQVYEQYF. The CDR3 nucleotides are TGTGCCAGCAGCTCGCTGACAGGGCAAGTCTACGAGCAGTACTTC.

The chain carries TRBV4-2 and TRBJ2-7, with D possibly being TRBD2 (6 bases). CDR1 is LGHNA and CDR2 is YNFKEQ in the germline V gene. V shed 4 bases and J shed 6 bases, with 22 bases lying between them. This CDR3 is built from 16 residues. The CDR3 is CASSPSSRDSRSEQYF. The CDR3 coding sequence is TGTGCCAGCAGCCCAAGCAGTAGGGACTCCCGATCCGAGCAGTACTTC.

The chain recombines TRBV29-1 with TRBJ2-3, with 11 bases identical to TRBD2. Unmatched junction bases numbered 23, after V lost 2 bases and J lost 4 bases. The CDR3 loop spans 21 amino acids. The germline V gene encodes CDR1 SQVTM and CDR2 ANQGSEA. The CDR3 DNA follows: TGCAGCGTTGAAAACTTCGGCTTTAGCGGGGGGGCAGGGGACGATTCAGATACGCAGTATTTT. This codes for CSVENFGFSGGAGDDSDTQYF.

The V gene is TRBV4-1, the J gene TRBJ1-5, with 12 positions matching TRBD1. The CDR3 extends over 17 amino acids. Trimming cost V 0 bases and J 7 bases; bases outside gene matches: 7. Germline V gene sequence: CDR1 MGHRA, CDR2 YSYEKL. CDR3 DNA sequence: TGCGCCAGCAGCCAAGAGGGGACAGGGGGCTTCGGGCAGCCCCAGCATTTT. This gives the protein CASSQEGTGGFGQPQHF.

This clone showed up just a few times. The chain carries TRBV4-1 and TRBJ2-5; 9 nucleotides align to TRBD2. CDR1 and CDR2 from the germline V gene are MGHRA and YSYEKL. There are 16 residues in the CDR3. Unmatched junction bases numbered 5, after V lost 1 base and J lost 2 bases. CDR3 residues: CASSQAKAGGQETQYF. CDR3 DNA: TGCGCCAGCAGCCAAGCAAAAGCGGGAGGTCAAGAGACCCAGTACTTC.

This chain uses TRBV10-3 with TRBJ1-1, with D tentatively TRBD1 (6 bases). Germline lookup yields CDR1 ENHRY and CDR2 SYGVKD. The CDR3 spans 14 residues. The V end was cut by 5 bases, the J end by 0 bases, with 10 bases between. The CDR3 DNA is TGTGCCATCAGTCAACAGGGCTTGAACACTGAAGCTTTCTTT. It translates to CAISQQGLNTEAFF.

J is TRBJ2-3 and V is TRBV28; a possible D gene is TRBD1 (5 bases). V was shortened by 5 bases and J by 5 bases, with 11 bases between the two germline ends. CDR3 length equals 13 residues. The germline V gene encodes CDR1 MDHEN and CDR2 SYDVKM. The CDR3 nucleotides are TGTGCCAGCAGTCCGTGGGGCGGAGATACGCAGTATTTT. The encoded protein is CASSPWGGDTQYF.

This sequence joins TRBV5-1 and TRBJ1-1; 8 bases match TRBD1. CDR3 length: 13 residues. Germline CDR1 reads SGHRS; CDR2 reads YFSETQ. V shed 3 bases and J 11 bases; nucleotides not matched to a gene: 9. Here the CDR3 reads CASSSGQGGLAFF. CDR3 nucleotide sequence: TGCGCCAGCAGCTCCGGACAGGGAGGCTTGGCTTTCTTT.

The chain carries TRBV6-1 and TRBJ1-2; the D gene is possibly TRBD1 (5 bases). Looked up from germline, CDR1 is MNHNS and CDR2 is SASEGT. Trimming stripped 1 base from V and 8 bases from J, with 11 bases between. The CDR3 is 13 residues long. The CDR3 here is CASSEGGRAGYTF. The CDR3 DNA follows: TGTGCCAGCAGTGAAGGCGGCAGGGCGGGCTACACCTTC.

J is TRBJ2-1 and V is TRBV7-2, with D perhaps matching TRBD1 (7 bases). Germline CDR1 SGHTA, CDR2 FQGNSA. V was shortened by 7 bases and J by 0 bases, with 13 bases between the two germline ends. The CDR3 extends over 15 amino acids. The chain's CDR3 is CASTRGDSSYNEQFF. The CDR3 region has the DNA TGTGCCAGCACCAGGGGGGATAGCTCCTACAATGAGCAGTTCTTC. Using reference TRBV7-2 and TRBJ2-1 for the parts outside the CDR3, the full variable domain is GAGVSQSPSNKVTEKGKDVELRCDPISGHTALYWYRQSLGQGLEFLIYFQGNSAPDKSGLPSDRFSAERTGGSVSTLTIQRTQQEDSAVYLCASTRGDSSYNEQFFGPGTRLTVL.

The rearrangement links TRBV28 to TRBJ1-2; maybe TRBD1 (5 bases). V lost 10 bases to trimming and J lost 2 bases, with 17 bases between them. The CDR3 runs 14 residues. Germline V CDR1 and CDR2: MDHEN, SYDVKM. The DNA of the CDR3 is TGTGCCACCCAGACGGCAGGGTCCAACTATGGCTACACCTTC. Residues: CATQTAGSNYGYTF.

The chain couples TRBV11-3 to TRBJ2-5; no clear D gene. Trimming pared 0 bases from V and 1 base from J, leaving 3 bases between. Germline V lookup: CDR1 SGHNT, CDR2 YENEEA. CDR3 size: 13 residues. The CDR3 is CASSLDSQETQYF. The CDR3 coding sequence is TGTGCCAGCAGCTTAGACAGCCAAGAGACCCAGTACTTC.

This clone was counted between two and nine times. This chain connects TRBV7-9 to TRBJ2-3, with D perhaps matching TRBD1 (6 bases). The V and J ends lost 2 bases and 1 base respectively, with 7 bases between them. The CDR3 has 14 residues. The germline V gene has CDR1 SEHNR and CDR2 FQNEAQ (reference sequence). This CDR3 reads CASSLSGGTDTQYF. CDR3 sequence (DNA): TGTGCCAGCAGCTTATCAGGGGGCACAGATACGCAGTATTTT.